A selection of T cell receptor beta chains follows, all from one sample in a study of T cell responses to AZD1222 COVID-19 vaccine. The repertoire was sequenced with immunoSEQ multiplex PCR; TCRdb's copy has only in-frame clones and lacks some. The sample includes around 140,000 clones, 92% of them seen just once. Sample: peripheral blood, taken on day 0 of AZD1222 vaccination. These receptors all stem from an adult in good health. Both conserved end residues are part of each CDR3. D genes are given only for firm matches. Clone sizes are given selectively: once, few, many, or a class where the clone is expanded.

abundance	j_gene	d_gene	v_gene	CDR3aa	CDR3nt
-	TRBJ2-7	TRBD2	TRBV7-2	CASSLVFLAASYEQYF	TGTGCCAGCAGCTTAGTTTTCCTAGCGGCCTCCTACGAGCAGTACTTC
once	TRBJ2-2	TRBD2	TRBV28	CASSLAGVGGELFF	TGTGCCAGCAGTTTAGCGGGAGTTGGCGGGGAGCTGTTTTTT
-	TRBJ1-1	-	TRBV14	CASSGRAWNTEAFF	TGTGCCAGCAGCGGAAGGGCCTGGAACACTGAAGCTTTCTTT
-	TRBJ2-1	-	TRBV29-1	CSVESLGRGAWGEQFF	TGCAGCGTTGAGTCCTTGGGAAGGGGGGCCTGGGGTGAGCAGTTCTTC
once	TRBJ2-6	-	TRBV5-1	CASSLDEGSGANVLTF	TGCGCCAGCAGCTTGGATGAGGGGAGTGGGGCCAACGTCCTGACTTTC
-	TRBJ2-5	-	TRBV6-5	CASRVTEVRETQYF	TGTGCCAGCAGAGTGACAGAAGTTCGGGAGACCCAGTACTTC
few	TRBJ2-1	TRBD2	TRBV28	CASSFLRGAYNEQFF	TGTGCCAGCAGCTTCCTCCGGGGGGCCTACAATGAGCAGTTCTTC
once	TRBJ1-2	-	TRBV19	CASSIAISGATYGYTF	TGTGCCAGTAGTATAGCCATCTCAGGGGCTACGTATGGCTACACCTTC
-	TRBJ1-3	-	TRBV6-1	CASSERGVTGNTIYF	TGTGCCAGCAGTGAAAGAGGGGTTACTGGAAACACCATATATTTT
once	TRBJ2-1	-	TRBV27	CASSLFGGGEQFF	TGTGCCAGCAGTTTATTCGGGGGAGGCGAGCAGTTCTTC
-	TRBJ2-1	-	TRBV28	CASSPGFTAYNEQFF	TGTGCCAGCAGTCCGGGATTCACAGCTTACAATGAGCAGTTCTTC
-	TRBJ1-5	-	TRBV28	CASSLEEGASRQPQHF	TGTGCCAGCAGTTTAGAGGAAGGGGCGAGTAGGCAGCCCCAGCATTTT
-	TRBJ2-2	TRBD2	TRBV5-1	CASSFFVASGGYTGELFF	TGCGCCAGCAGCTTCTTCGTCGCTAGCGGGGGATACACCGGGGAGCTGTTTTTT
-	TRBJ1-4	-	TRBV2	CASSWGPQGAEKLFF	TGTGCCAGCAGCTGGGGACCACAGGGCGCTGAAAAACTGTTTTTT
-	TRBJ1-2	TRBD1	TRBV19	CASSTGQGDYGYTF	TGTGCCAGTAGTACCGGACAGGGAGACTATGGCTACACCTTC
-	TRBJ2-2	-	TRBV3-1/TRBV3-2	CASSPSGAGELFF	TGTGCCAGCAGTCCTTCAGGAGCCGGGGAGCTGTTTTTT
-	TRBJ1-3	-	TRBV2	CASSWGLEVNTIYF	TGTGCCAGCAGTTGGGGGTTGGAGGTAAACACCATATATTTT
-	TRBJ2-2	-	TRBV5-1	CASSLHGGAGGELFF	TGCGCCAGCAGCTTGCATGGGGGCGCAGGCGGGGAGCTGTTTTTT
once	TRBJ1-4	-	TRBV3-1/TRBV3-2	CASSQGLQQPAGEKLFF	TGTGCCAGCAGCCAAGGTCTTCAACAGCCCGCCGGTGAAAAACTGTTTTTT
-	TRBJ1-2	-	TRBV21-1	CASSSRMRGARDNYGYTF	TGTGCCAGCAGCAGCCGGATGAGAGGGGCAAGAGATAACTATGGCTACACCTTC
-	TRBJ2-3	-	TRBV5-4	CASSLGGDDTQYF	TGTGCCAGCAGCTTGGGGGGCGACGATACGCAGTATTTT
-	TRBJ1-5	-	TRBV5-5	CASSLSGQSNQPQHF	TGTGCCAGCAGCTTAAGTGGGCAGAGCAATCAGCCCCAGCATTTT
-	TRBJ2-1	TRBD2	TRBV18	CASSPRLADSYNEQFF	TGTGCCAGCTCACCGAGACTAGCGGATTCCTACAATGAGCAGTTCTTC
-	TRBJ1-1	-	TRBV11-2	CASSSTGNEAFF	TGTGCCAGCAGCTCCACAGGAAATGAAGCTTTCTTT
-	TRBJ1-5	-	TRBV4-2	CASSQEAYSNQPQHF	TGTGCCAGCAGCCAAGAAGCCTATAGCAATCAGCCCCAGCATTTT
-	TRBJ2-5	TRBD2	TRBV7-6	CASSTGLDETQYF	TGTGCCAGCAGCACAGGACTAGATGAGACCCAGTACTTC
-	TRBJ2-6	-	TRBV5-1	CASSLNPRVVAGANVLTF	TGCGCCAGCAGCTTGAATCCCAGGGTGGTCGCTGGGGCCAACGTCCTGACTTTC
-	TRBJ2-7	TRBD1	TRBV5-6	CASSSETGTSYEQYF	TGTGCCAGCAGCTCCGAGACAGGGACCTCCTACGAGCAGTACTTC
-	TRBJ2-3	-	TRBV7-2	CASSLLPTDTQYF	TGTGCCAGCAGCTTATTACCCACAGATACGCAGTATTTT
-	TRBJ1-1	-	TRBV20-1	CSLGREAFF	TGCAGTCTAGGGCGGGAAGCTTTCTTT
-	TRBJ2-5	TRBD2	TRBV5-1	CASSLAAGSGGAETQYF	TGCGCCAGCAGCTTGGCGGCCGGAAGCGGGGGGGCGGAGACCCAGTACTTC
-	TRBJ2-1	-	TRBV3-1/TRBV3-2	CASSPKLALLLNNEQFF	TGTGCCAGCAGCCCCAAACTAGCTCTGCTCCTGAACAATGAGCAGTTCTTC
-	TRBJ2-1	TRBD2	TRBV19	CASSTRTSGVYGEQFF	TGTGCCAGTAGTACCCGGACTAGCGGGGTGTACGGTGAGCAGTTCTTC
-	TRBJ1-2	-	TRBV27	CASRFNTGPGYTF	TGTGCCAGCAGATTTAATACAGGGCCGGGCTACACCTTC
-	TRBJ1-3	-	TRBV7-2	CASSPRGPSGNTIYF	TGTGCCAGCAGCCCTAGGGGCCCCTCTGGAAACACCATATATTTT